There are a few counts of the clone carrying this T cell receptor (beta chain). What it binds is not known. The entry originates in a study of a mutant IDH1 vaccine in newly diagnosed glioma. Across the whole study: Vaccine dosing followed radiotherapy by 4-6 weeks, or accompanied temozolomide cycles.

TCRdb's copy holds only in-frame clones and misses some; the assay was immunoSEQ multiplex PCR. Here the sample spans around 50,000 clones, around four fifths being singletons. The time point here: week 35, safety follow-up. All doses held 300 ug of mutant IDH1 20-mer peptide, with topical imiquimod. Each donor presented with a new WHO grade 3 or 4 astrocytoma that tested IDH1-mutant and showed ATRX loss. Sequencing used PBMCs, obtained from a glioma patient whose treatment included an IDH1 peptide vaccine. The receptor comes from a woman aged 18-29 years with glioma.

The CDR3 DNA is TGTGCCTGGGAGGGGGCACAGAACACTGAAGCTTTCTTT. Translating gives CAWEGAQNTEAFF. The gene calls are TRBV30 and TRBJ1-1, with 7 bases lining up with TRBD1. Germline CDR1 is GTSNPN and CDR2 is SVGIG (reference sequence). V was clipped by 5 bases and J by 1 base; unmatched bases: 4. The CDR3 has 13 residues.